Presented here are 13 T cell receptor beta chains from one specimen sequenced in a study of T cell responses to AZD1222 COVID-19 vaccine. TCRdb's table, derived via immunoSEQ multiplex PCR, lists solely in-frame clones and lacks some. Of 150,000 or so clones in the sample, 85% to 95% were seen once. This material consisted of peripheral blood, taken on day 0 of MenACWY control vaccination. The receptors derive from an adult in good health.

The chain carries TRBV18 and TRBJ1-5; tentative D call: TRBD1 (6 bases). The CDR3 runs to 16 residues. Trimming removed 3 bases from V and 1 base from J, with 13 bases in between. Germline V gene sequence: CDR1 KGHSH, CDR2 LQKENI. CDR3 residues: CASSPQGTQSNQPQHF. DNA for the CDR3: TGTGCCAGCTCACCTCAGGGGACTCAGAGCAATCAGCCCCAGCATTTT.

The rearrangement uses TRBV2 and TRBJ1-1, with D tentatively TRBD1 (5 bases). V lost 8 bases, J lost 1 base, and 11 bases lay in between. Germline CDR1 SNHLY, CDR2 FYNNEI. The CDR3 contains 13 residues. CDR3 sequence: CASRAGQNTEAFF. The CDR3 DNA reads TGTGCCAGCCGTGCAGGGCAGAACACTGAAGCTTTCTTT.

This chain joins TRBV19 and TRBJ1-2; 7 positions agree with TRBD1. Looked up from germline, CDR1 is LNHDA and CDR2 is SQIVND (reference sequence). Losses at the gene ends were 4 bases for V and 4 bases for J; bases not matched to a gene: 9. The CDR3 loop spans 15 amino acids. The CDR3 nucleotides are TGTGCCAGTAGTACTGCCTTGACAGGGTTCTATGGCTACACCTTC. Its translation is CASSTALTGFYGYTF.

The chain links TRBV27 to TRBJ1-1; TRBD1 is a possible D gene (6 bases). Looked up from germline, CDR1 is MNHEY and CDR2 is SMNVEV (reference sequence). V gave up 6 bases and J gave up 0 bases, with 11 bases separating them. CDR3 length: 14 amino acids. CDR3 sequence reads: CASSSGHLNTEAFF. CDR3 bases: TGTGCCAGCAGCTCGGGACACTTGAACACTGAAGCTTTCTTT.

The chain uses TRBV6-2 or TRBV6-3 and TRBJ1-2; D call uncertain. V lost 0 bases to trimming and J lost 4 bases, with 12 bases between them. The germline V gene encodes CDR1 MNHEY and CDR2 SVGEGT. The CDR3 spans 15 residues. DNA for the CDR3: TGTGCCAGCAGTTACTCGTCTCCAGGCACCTATGGCTACACCTTC. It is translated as CASSYSSPGTYGYTF.

Here the CDR3 DNA reads TGTGCCAGTAGTCTTCCGCACCAGAGCAACTCTGGGGCCAACGTCCTGACTTTC. Its translation: CASSLPHQSNSGANVLTF. The rearrangement joins TRBV19 to TRBJ2-6, with D unresolved. The CDR3 loop spans 18 amino acids. The germline gives CDR1 LNHDA, CDR2 SQIVND (reference sequence). V was pared by 5 bases and J by 0 bases, with 17 bases between.

Here the CDR3 DNA reads TGTGCCAGCAGCTATACAGCCAGCCGGACGCCAGGCTACACCTTC. Protein product: CASSYTASRTPGYTF. The chain is built from TRBV7-9 and TRBJ1-2; D is unclear. From germline, CDR1 is SEHNR and CDR2 FQNEAQ (reference sequence). Deletions cut 4 bases from V and 8 bases from J, with 20 bases between. The CDR3 sequence is 15 residues long.

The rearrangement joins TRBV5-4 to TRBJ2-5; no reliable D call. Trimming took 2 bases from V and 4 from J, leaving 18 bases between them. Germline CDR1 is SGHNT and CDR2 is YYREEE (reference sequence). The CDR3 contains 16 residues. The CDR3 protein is CASSLQPLAEVETQYF. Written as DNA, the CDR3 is TGTGCCAGCAGCTTACAGCCCCTGGCGGAAGTAGAGACCCAGTACTTC.

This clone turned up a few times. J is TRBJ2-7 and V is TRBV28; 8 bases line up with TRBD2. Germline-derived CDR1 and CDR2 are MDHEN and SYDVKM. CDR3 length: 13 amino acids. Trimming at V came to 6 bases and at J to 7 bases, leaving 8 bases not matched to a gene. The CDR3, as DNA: TGTGCCAGCAGACCGGGGGGGAGTTGGGAGCAGTACTTC. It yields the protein CASRPGGSWEQYF.

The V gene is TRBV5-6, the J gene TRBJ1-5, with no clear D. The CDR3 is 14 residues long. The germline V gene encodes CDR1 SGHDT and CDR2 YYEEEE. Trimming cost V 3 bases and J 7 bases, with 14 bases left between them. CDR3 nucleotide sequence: TGTGCCAGCAGCTCCTTTGGCAGTGACCAGCCCCAGCATTTT. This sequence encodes CASSSFGSDQPQHF.

The CDR3 coding sequence is TGTGCCAGCAGCGTCCCCGGGACAGGGTGGGATGGCTACACCTTC. Protein sequence: CASSVPGTGWDGYTF. V gene TRBV9 combines with J gene TRBJ1-2; TRBD1 matches at 9 bases. Germline CDR1 reads SGDLS; CDR2 reads YYNGEE. J gave up 6 bases and V 2 bases, and 8 bases lay outside the gene matches. This CDR3 is 15 amino acids long.

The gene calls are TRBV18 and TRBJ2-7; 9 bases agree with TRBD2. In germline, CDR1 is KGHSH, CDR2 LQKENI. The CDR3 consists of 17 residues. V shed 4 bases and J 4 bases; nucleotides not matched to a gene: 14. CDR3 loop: CASSQSWVAGGQYEQYF. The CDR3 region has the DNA TGTGCCAGCTCACAGTCGTGGGTCGCGGGAGGGCAGTACGAGCAGTACTTC.

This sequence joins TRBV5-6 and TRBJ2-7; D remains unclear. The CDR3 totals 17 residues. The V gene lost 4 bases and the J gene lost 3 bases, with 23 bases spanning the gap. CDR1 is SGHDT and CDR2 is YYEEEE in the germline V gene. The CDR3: CASSPPGFARPDYEQYF. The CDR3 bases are TGTGCCAGCAGCCCCCCCGGGTTTGCCAGGCCAGACTACGAGCAGTACTTC.